This T cell receptor (beta chain) stems from a study of blood T cell repertoires in COVID-19. Study processing details: The assay estimated nucleated cells by amplifying reference gene primers. The table came from immunoSEQ multiplex PCR; TCRdb's copy has only in-frame clones and leaves some out. The DNA was the basis for D and trimming; V, J and clone size are from that table. The data contain about 58,000 clones, roughly 85% of them singletons. The CDR3 covers 14 residues. Trimming cost V 4 bases and J 7 bases, with 13 bases left between them. Germline V gene sequence: CDR1 SGHDN, CDR2 FVKESK. The specimen sequenced was peripheral blood. The chain is built from TRBV14 and TRBJ2-2, with D possibly being TRBD1 (5 bases). The receptor was derived from a human donor in a cohort sampled during active COVID-19. The DNA of the CDR3 is TGTGCCAGCAGCCCACAGGCGATCAGCGGGGAGCTGTTTTTT. This encodes CASSPQAISGELFF.